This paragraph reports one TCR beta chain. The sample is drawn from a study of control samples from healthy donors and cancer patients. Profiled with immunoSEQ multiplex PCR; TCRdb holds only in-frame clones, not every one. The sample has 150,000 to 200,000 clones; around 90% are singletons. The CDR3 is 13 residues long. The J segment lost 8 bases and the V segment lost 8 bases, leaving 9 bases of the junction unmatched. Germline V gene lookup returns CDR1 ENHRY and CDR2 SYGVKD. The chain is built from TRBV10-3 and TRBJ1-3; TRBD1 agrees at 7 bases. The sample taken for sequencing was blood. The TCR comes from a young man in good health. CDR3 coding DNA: TGTGCCATCGGTGGACAGGCGGCGGACACCATATATTTT. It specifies CAIGGQAADTIYF.